These 18 T cell receptor beta chains originate from one sample sequenced in a study of blood T cells in healthy people across ages. A second PCR, run for roughly 7 to 12 cycles, used a sample-barcoded 5' primer plus a J-beta primer mix. TCRdb processed the 5' RACE reads anew with MiXCR; each CDR3 protein has one entry. Here the sample spans roughly 700,000 distinct CDR3 sequences, approximately 49% being singletons. Sequenced material: blood. Source of these receptors: a woman aged 55-69 years in good health.

The J gene is TRBJ2-1, the V gene TRBV20-1; TRBD2 agrees at 9 bases. The CDR3 totals 15 residues. CDR1 and CDR2 (germline): DFQATT, SNEGSKA (reference sequence). Trimming at V came to 0 bases and at J to 8 bases, leaving 8 bases not matched to a gene. In nucleotides, the CDR3 is TGCAGTGCTAGAGATCTCCTAGCGGGAAGCTATGAGCAGTTCTTC. This translates into CSARDLLAGSYEQFF.

CDR3: CATSLSPQETQYF. The CDR3 bases are TGTGCCACCAGCTTAAGCCCACAAGAGACCCAGTACTTC. The chain carries TRBV15 and TRBJ2-5, with D unresolved. CDR1 is LNHNV and CDR2 is YYDKDF in the germline V gene (reference sequence). Trimming removed 5 bases from V and 2 bases from J, with 9 bases in between. CDR3 size: 13 residues. The full variable domain, rest sourced from reference TRBV15 and TRBJ2-5, is DAMVIQNPRYQVTQFGKPVTLSCSQTLNHNVMYWYQQKSSQAPKLLFHYYDKDFNNEADTPDNFQSRRPNTSFCFLDIRSPGLGDTAMYLCATSLSPQETQYFGPGTRLLVL.

This clonotype was seen a handful of times. The V gene is TRBV16, the J gene TRBJ1-4, with D possibly TRBD1 on 5 matching bases. In germline, CDR1 is KGHSY, CDR2 FQNENV. The V and J ends lost 4 bases and 7 bases respectively, with 16 bases between them. The CDR3 spans 15 residues. The CDR3 region has the DNA TGTGCCAGCAGCCCCCGCAGGGATGTTGGTGAAAAACTGTTTTTT. Translated, it gives CASSPRRDVGEKLFF.

The chain employs TRBV24-1 and TRBJ2-1, with 7 bases fitting TRBD1. Trimming removed 4 bases from V and 4 bases from J; junction bases left unmatched: 6. The CDR3 has 15 residues. Per the germline V gene, CDR1 is KGHDR and CDR2 is SFDVKD. Here the CDR3 reads CATSEWDSPYNEQFF. DNA for the CDR3: TGTGCCACCAGTGAGTGGGACAGCCCATACAATGAGCAGTTCTTC.

This clonotype was counted a few times. The chain carries TRBV2 and TRBJ2-7, with 9 bases identical to TRBD1. The CDR3 totals 15 residues. V lost 6 bases, J lost 6 bases, and 12 bases stayed unmatched. Germline loops: CDR1 SNHLY, CDR2 FYNNEI. Written as DNA, the CDR3 is TGTGCCAGCAGGGCCGGGACAGGGTTGAATTTCGAGCAGTACTTC. Translating it yields CASRAGTGLNFEQYF.

This chain joins TRBV20-1 and TRBJ2-5; TRBD1 might be the D (5 bases). The J call is doubtful: the DNA matches TRBJ2-7 better. This CDR3 spans 10 amino acids. Germline CDR1 is DFQATT and CDR2 is SNEGSKA (reference sequence). Here the CDR3 reads CSAGTGEQYF. The CDR3 nucleotides read TGCAGTGCCGGCACAGGCGAGCAGTACTTC.

This clonotype was seen repeatedly, ten times or more. This chain connects TRBV27 to TRBJ2-1; 10 nucleotides align to TRBD2. V lost 8 bases, J lost 7 bases, and 26 bases stayed unmatched. The CDR3 totals 20 residues. CDR1 and CDR2 from the germline V gene are MNHEY and SMNVEV (reference sequence). The CDR3 bases are TGTGCCAGCCTTAGTTCGGGGCTAGCGGGAGTTCTTGATCGTTGGAATGAGCAGTTCTTC. This encodes CASLSSGLAGVLDRWNEQFF.

The rearrangement joins TRBV28 to TRBJ1-1; TRBD1 matches at 8 bases. V trimming: 0 bases; J trimming: 4 bases; junction bases outside the gene matches: 4. The CDR3 is made up of 15 amino acids. Germline CDR1 and CDR2: MDHEN and SYDVKM. CDR3 amino acids: CASSLWPDRGTEAFF. The CDR3 coding sequence is TGTGCCAGCAGTTTATGGCCCGACAGGGGCACTGAAGCTTTCTTT.

This chain uses TRBV28 with TRBJ2-1; TRBD2 aligns across 8 bases. The CDR3 runs 14 residues. CDR1 is MDHEN and CDR2 is SYDVKM in the germline V gene. Losses at the gene ends were 4 bases for V and 5 bases for J; bases not matched to a gene: 4. The CDR3 nucleotides are TGTGCCAGCAGTTGGGCGGGGGGAAACAATGAGCAGTTCTTC. Encoded protein: CASSWAGGNNEQFF.

In the case of this clonotype: An end of the junction does not agree with germline; a read error may underlie this. The chain has TRBV15 and TRBJ2-5; a possible D gene is TRBD2 (7 bases). This CDR3 is 12 amino acids long. Per germline, CDR1 LNHNV and CDR2 YYDKDF (reference sequence). CDR3: CATAAGQGTQYF. The CDR3 region has the DNA TGTGCCACCGCAGCGGGACAAGGGACCCAGTACTTC.

The V gene is TRBV28, the J gene TRBJ2-3; D may be TRBD2 (5 bases). Trimming removed 4 bases at V and 7 bases at J, with 15 bases between. CDR3 length: 14 amino acids. Germline V gene lookup returns CDR1 MDHEN and CDR2 SYDVKM. The CDR3 spells CASSSTTPHYTQYF. The CDR3 DNA reads as TGTGCCAGCAGTTCGACTACCCCCCACTATACGCAGTATTTT.

This clonotype was recorded a few times. The chain uses TRBV3-1 and TRBJ2-5; tentative D call: TRBD1 (8 bases). The CDR3 loop spans 15 amino acids. The germline gives CDR1 LGHDT, CDR2 YNNKEL (reference sequence). Trimming removed 1 base from V and 5 bases from J, with 14 bases in between. The CDR3 DNA reads TGTGCCAGCAGCCAAGGACAGGGGAGGGTGGAGACCCAGTACTTC. Protein sequence: CASSQGQGRVETQYF.

V usage is TRBV9 and J usage is TRBJ2-6; the D gene is possibly TRBD2 (6 bases). Germline-derived CDR1 and CDR2 are SGDLS and YYNGEE. The CDR3 is 18 residues long. The V gene lost 4 bases and the J gene lost 0 bases, with 17 bases spanning the gap. The CDR3 DNA reads as TGTGCCAGCAGCCCCCGGGGAGGAGGCAACTCTGGGGCCAACGTCCTGACTTTC. Amino acids: CASSPRGGGNSGANVLTF. Full variable domain (remainder filled in from reference TRBV9 and TRBJ2-6): DSGVTQTPKHLITATGQRVTLRCSPRSGDLSVYWYQQSLDQGLQFLIQYYNGEERAKGNILERFSAQQFPDLHSELNLSSLELGDSALYFCASSPRGGGNSGANVLTFGAGSRLTVL.

About this clonotype: At one of its ends the junction is not consistent with the germline gene, which may arise from a read error. V gene TRBV25-1 combines with J gene TRBJ2-7; D may be TRBD1 or TRBD2 (5 bases each). Per the germline V gene, CDR1 is MGHDK and CDR2 is SYGVNS. This CDR3 spans 14 amino acids. In DNA form, the CDR3 reads TGTGCCAGCAGTGGCTCAGGGAGCTCCTACGAGCAGTATTTC. Protein sequence: CASSGSGSSYEQYF.

The chain links TRBV29-1 to TRBJ2-3; D remains ambiguous. The CDR3 extends over 12 amino acids. CDR1 is SQVTM, CDR2 ANQGSEA, per germline. V lost 3 bases, J lost 4 bases, and 8 bases lay in between. DNA for the CDR3: TGCAGCGTTGATCGGGCTCCAGATACGCAGTATTTT. This translates into CSVDRAPDTQYF.

The chain couples TRBV20-1 to TRBJ1-5; tentative D call: TRBD1 (6 bases). The CDR3 sequence is 18 residues long. With 1 base removed from V and 1 base from J, the gap between germline ends came to 20 bases. Germline-derived CDR1 and CDR2 are DFQATT and SNEGSKA (reference sequence). The CDR3 loop is CSARGWGDKGKSNQPQHF. Here the CDR3 DNA reads TGCAGTGCTAGAGGGTGGGGGGACAAAGGGAAGAGCAATCAGCCCCAGCATTTT.

In this sample, this clonotype turned up a few times. This rearrangement joins TRBV4-3 to TRBJ1-1, with no clear D. The CDR3 runs 12 residues. The V gene lost 2 bases and the J gene lost 3 bases, with 4 bases spanning the gap. Germline assignment: CDR1 LGHNA and CDR2 YSLEER. The CDR3 bases are TGCGCCAGCAGCCAATCGGACACTGAAGCTTTCTTT. Its protein is CASSQSDTEAFF.

The chain combines TRBV21-1 with TRBJ2-5; the table's D call of TRBD2 was not tested on the DNA. TRBV21-1 is a known pseudogene. This CDR3 has 18 residues. The CDR3 DNA reads as TGTGCCAGCAGCAACTCCTCACTAGCGGGAGGACGACAAGAGACCCAGTACTTC. As protein: CASSNSSLAGGRQETQYF.